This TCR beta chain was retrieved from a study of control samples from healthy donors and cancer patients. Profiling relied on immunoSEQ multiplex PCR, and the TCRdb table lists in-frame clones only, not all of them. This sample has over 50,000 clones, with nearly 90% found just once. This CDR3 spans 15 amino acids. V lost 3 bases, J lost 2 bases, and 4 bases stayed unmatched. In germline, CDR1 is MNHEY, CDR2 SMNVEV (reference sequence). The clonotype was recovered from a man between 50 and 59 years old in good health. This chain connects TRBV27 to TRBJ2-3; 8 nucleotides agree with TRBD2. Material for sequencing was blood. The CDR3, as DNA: TGTGCCAGCAGTTTGGGAGCGGGAGCCACAGATACGCAGTATTTT. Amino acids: CASSLGAGATDTQYF.